The next 3 T cell receptor beta chains were all read from a single sample in a study of T cell responses to AZD1222 COVID-19 vaccine. Libraries were prepared by immunoSEQ multiplex PCR; TCRdb keeps only in-frame clonotypes and omits some of them. This sample has 55,000 to 65,000 clones; 70% to 80% occur once, and the top ten carry roughly 5.2%. This sample comprised peripheral blood, obtained 28 days after the second AZD1222 dose. The receptors derive from an adult who received the AZD1222 COVID-19 vaccine.

The gene calls are TRBV5-1 and TRBJ2-3; maybe TRBD2 (5 bases). CDR3 length: 15 residues. Trimming shortened V by 4 bases and J by 2 bases, and 14 bases separated the two germline ends. CDR1 is SGHRS and CDR2 is YFSETQ in the germline V gene. The CDR3 DNA sequence: TGCGCCAGCAGCAGCGCCCGCCGGGACACAGATACGCAGTATTTT. As protein: CASSSARRDTDTQYF.

The chain joins TRBV28 to TRBJ2-1; 8 bases agree with TRBD2. Germline CDR1 and CDR2: MDHEN and SYDVKM. The CDR3 totals 16 residues. V lost 6 bases and J lost 3; bases outside the gene matches: 10. CDR3 bases: TGTGCCAGCAGCCAGTTAGCGGGGCCAGTCTACAATGAGCAGTTCTTC. Amino acid sequence: CASSQLAGPVYNEQFF.

This chain joins TRBV6-5 and TRBJ1-6, with no clear D. V was pared by 9 bases and J by 5 bases, with 8 bases between. Germline-derived CDR1 and CDR2 are MNHEY and SVGAGI. The CDR3 is made up of 12 amino acids. CDR3 in amino acids: CASQANNSPLHF. The CDR3 nucleotides are TGTGCCAGTCAGGCTAATAATTCACCCCTCCACTTT.